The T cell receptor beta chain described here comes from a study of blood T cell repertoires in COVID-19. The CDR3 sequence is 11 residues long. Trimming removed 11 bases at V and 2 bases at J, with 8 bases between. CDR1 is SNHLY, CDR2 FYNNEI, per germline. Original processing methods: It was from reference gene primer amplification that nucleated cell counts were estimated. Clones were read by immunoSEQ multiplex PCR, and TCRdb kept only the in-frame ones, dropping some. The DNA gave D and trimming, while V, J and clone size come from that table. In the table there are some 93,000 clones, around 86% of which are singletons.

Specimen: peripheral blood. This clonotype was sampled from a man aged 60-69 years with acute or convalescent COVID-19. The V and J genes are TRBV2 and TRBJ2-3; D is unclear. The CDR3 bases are TGTGCCTCAGTCCCCACAGATACGCAGTATTTT. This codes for CASVPTDTQYF.